This T cell receptor (beta chain) appears in the sequencing data of a study of brain T cells in children with intractable seizures. Study conclusions and caveats: Pre- and post-surgery blood differed in depth, so pre-surgery absences may be undersampling.

Libraries were prepared by immunoSEQ multiplex PCR; TCRdb keeps only in-frame clonotypes and omits some of them. The sample has about 40,000 clones, over 75% seen once. A word on this clone: Its specificity is unknown.

The CDR3 extends over 13 amino acids. Germline V gives CDR1 SQVTM, CDR2 ANQGSEA. Trimming shortened V by 3 bases and J by 6 bases, and 14 bases separated the two germline ends. This sample comprised peripheral blood, obtained at surgery. This TCR was recovered from a girl aged 2 to 10 with tuberous sclerosis and intractable seizures. The chain has TRBV29-1 and TRBJ1-2; D may be TRBD1 (6 bases). In nucleotides, the CDR3 is TGCAGCGTTGATGGTCGACAGGTGAATGGCTACACCTTC. Protein: CSVDGRQVNGYTF.